The 23 T cell receptor beta chains below all came from one sample that was sequenced in a study (dated by TCRdb to between 2015 and 2017). Cells that were CD4+CD25+CD127-/low were isolated as Tregs. Receptors were amplified or captured by 5' RACE. The sequencing machine was an Illumina MiSeq. In-frame beta chains were kept once TCRdb had trimmed the public reads at Q25 with fastp and called clones with MiXCR. For every CDR3 protein sequence, its rows merge into one entry that carries the most common genes and DNA. For this sample the table gives some 10,000 distinct CDR3 sequences, of which more than 15% were detected only once. About 3.8% of the sample goes to the ten largest clones. The sequenced sample consisted of Tregs sorted from a lymph node. These receptor sequences come from a female donor with breast cancer.

Within the sample, this clonotype is medium-sized. The J gene is TRBJ1-1, the V gene TRBV5-1, with 8 bases lining up with TRBD1. CDR1 and CDR2 from the germline V gene are SGHRS and YFSETQ. This CDR3 contains 14 residues. V shed 3 bases, J shed 5 bases, and the junction held 6 bases outside the gene matches. The DNA of the CDR3 is TGCGCCAGCAGCTCCGGACAGGGAGGGACTGAAGCTTTCTTT. Translation: CASSSGQGGTEAFF.

A word on this clonotype: Since a much larger clone is just one base distant, this may be a read error. Because the CDR3's place on the DNA is in doubt, the DNA is left out and the CDR3 is given as listed by TCRdb. J is TRBJ2-1 and V is TRBV2; the DNA was not compared with TRBD1, the D call given in the table. Termini included, the CDR3 measures 15 amino acids. Germline assignment: CDR1 SNHLY and CDR2 FYNNEI. The CDR3 spells CASSVGQGAWNELFF.

By proportion, this clonotype is medium-sized. The V gene is TRBV5-1, the J gene TRBJ2-7; 7 bases match TRBD1. This CDR3 contains 16 residues. With 1 base clipped from V and 0 bases from J, the junction kept 7 bases outside the gene matches. Germline V gene lookup returns CDR1 SGHRS and CDR2 YFSETQ. The CDR3 DNA is TGCGCCAGCAGCTTGACACTTGGACAGGTCTCCTACGAGCAGTACTTC. It is translated as CASSLTLGQVSYEQYF. Combining the CDR3 with reference TRBV5-1 and TRBJ2-7 gives the whole variable domain KAGVTQTPRYLIKTRGQQVTLSCSPISGHRSVSWYQQTPGQGLQFLFEYFSETQRNKGNFPGRFSGRQFSNSRSEMNVSTLELGDSALYLCASSLTLGQVSYEQYFGPGTRLTVT.

This clonotype was recorded at least ten times. This chain connects TRBV28 to TRBJ1-2; 7 bases are shared with TRBD1. From germline, CDR1 is MDHEN and CDR2 SYDVKM. The CDR3 has 15 residues. J lost 0 bases, V lost 4 bases, and 5 bases had no gene match. The CDR3 region is CASSSTGEANYGYTF. CDR3 nucleotide sequence: TGTGCCAGCAGTTCAACAGGGGAAGCTAACTATGGCTACACCTTC.

This clonotype occurred many times. This chain links TRBV5-1 with TRBJ2-7, with 9 bases aligning to TRBD1. The trim removed 2 bases at V and 8 bases at J, leaving 11 bases unmatched. CDR1 is SGHRS and CDR2 is YFSETQ in the germline V gene. The length of the CDR3 is 15 residues. CDR3 loop: CASSLIMGTGYQQYF. In DNA, the CDR3 is TGCGCCAGCAGCTTAATAATGGGGACAGGGTACCAGCAGTACTTC.

Concerning this clonotype itself: At one of its ends the junction is not consistent with the germline gene, which may arise from a read error. The chain carries TRBV28 and TRBJ1-5; no definite D call. CDR3 length: 12 residues. Germline V gene data show CDR1 as MDHEN and CDR2 as SYDVKM. CDR3 in DNA: TGTGCCGGCAGCGACCGATATCAGCCCCAGCATTTT. Protein: CAGSDRYQPQHF.

At least ten counts were recorded for this clonotype. This chain uses TRBV5-1 with TRBJ2-2; D ambiguous. V lost 2 bases, J lost 1 base, and 6 bases lay in between. The CDR3 sequence is 14 residues long. Germline CDR1 reads SGHRS; CDR2 reads YFSETQ. The CDR3, as DNA: TGCGCCAGCAGCTTAGGTCAGAACACCGGGGAGCTGTTTTTT. This encodes CASSLGQNTGELFF.

There are many counts of this clonotype. V gene TRBV4-1 combines with J gene TRBJ2-7, with D perhaps given as TRBD1 or TRBD2 (6 bases each). CDR1 is MGHRA and CDR2 is YSYEKL in the germline V gene. V lost 0 bases, J lost 1 base, and 16 bases lay in between. This CDR3 has 17 amino acids. The CDR3 loop is CASSQDRVTGASYEQYF. The CDR3 region has the DNA TGCGCCAGCAGCCAAGATCGGGTAACGGGGGCATCCTACGAGCAGTACTTC.

To note about this clonotype: The CDR3 does not end in the conserved phenylalanine or tryptophan, so this is likely a read error. The chain couples TRBV11-2 to TRBJ2-5; D is unresolved. Trimming removed 6 bases from V and 5 bases from J, with 13 bases in between. From germline, CDR1 is SGHAT and CDR2 FQNNGV. The CDR3 runs to 13 residues. Written as DNA, the CDR3 is TGTGCCAGCAGTTTGTGGCGAATGGAGACCCAGTACTCC. Its protein product is CASSLWRMETQYS.

This clonotype was detected once. The chain has TRBV11-1 and TRBJ2-3; possible D gene TRBD1, 6 bases. Deletions cut 5 bases from V and 2 bases from J, with 14 bases between. This CDR3 is 15 amino acids long. CDR1 is SGHAT and CDR2 is FQDESV in the germline V gene (reference sequence). The CDR3: CASSRQGRFTDTQYF. The CDR3 bases are TGTGCCAGCAGCCGTCAGGGGCGGTTCACAGATACGCAGTATTTT.

This clonotype was seen repeatedly, ten times or more. V and J are TRBV12-3 or TRBV12-4 and TRBJ1-1; 7 bases agree with TRBD1. V shed 4 bases, J shed 4 bases, and the junction held 6 bases outside the gene matches. This CDR3 region has 14 residues. CDR3 in DNA: TGTGCCAGCAGTTCGAGAAACAGGGGCACTGAAGCTTTCTTT. Protein: CASSSRNRGTEAFF.

A word on this clonotype: This may arise from a read error, as a much more abundant clone is one base away. This chain joins TRBV3-1 and TRBJ2-7; D not certain. The germline V gene has CDR1 LGHDT and CDR2 YNNKEL (reference sequence). This CDR3 is built from 13 residues. This chain's CDR3 is CASSRRGYYGQYF. Written as DNA, the CDR3 is TGTGCCAGCAGCCGGCGAGGCTACTACGGGCAGTACTTC.

This clonotype is medium-sized (0.01 to 0.1%). CDR3 sequence: CASSYIGLQGPNSPLHF. CDR3 coding DNA: TGTGCCAGCAGTTACATCGGGCTTCAGGGGCCGAATTCACCCCTCCACTTT. V usage is TRBV6-5 and J usage is TRBJ1-6; D perhaps matches TRBD1 (6 bases). Germline values: CDR1 MNHEY, CDR2 SVGAGI. This CDR3 comprises 17 residues. The V and J ends lost 2 bases and 7 bases respectively, with 18 bases between them.

This clonotype is medium-sized by share. The chain joins TRBV28 to TRBJ1-1, with D tentatively TRBD1 (5 bases). The CDR3 totals 12 residues. With 5 bases removed from V and 3 bases from J, the gap between germline ends came to 7 bases. Germline assignment: CDR1 MDHEN and CDR2 SYDVKM. CDR3 in DNA: TGTGCCAGCAGTCGGGGGTACACTGAAGCTTTCTTT. Its protein is CASSRGYTEAFF.

By its share, this clonotype is medium-sized. The V gene is TRBV6-5, the J gene TRBJ1-2; D remains unclear. The CDR3 length is 15 residues. Trimming stripped 0 bases from V and 0 bases from J, with 8 bases between. In germline, CDR1 is MNHEY, CDR2 SVGAGI. In DNA form, the CDR3 reads TGTGCCAGCAGTTACTCGATGGCGGCTAACTATGGCTACACCTTC. It specifies CASSYSMAANYGYTF.

By its share, this clonotype is medium-sized (0.01 to 0.1%). The CDR3 DNA reads TGTGCCAGCAGCCAAGGTCTAGCGGGACTCAGAGGTACCTACAATGAGCAGTTCTTC. Its protein is CASSQGLAGLRGTYNEQFF. The chain is built from TRBV4-2 and TRBJ2-1; TRBD2 agrees at 9 bases. Trimming removed 1 base from V and 2 bases from J; junction bases left unmatched: 12. The CDR3 runs 19 residues. The germline gives CDR1 LGHNA, CDR2 YNFKEQ.

This clonotype is classed as medium-sized (0.01 to 0.1%). The chain combines TRBV7-9 with TRBJ1-2, with D maybe TRBD1 (6 bases). Germline values: CDR1 SEHNR, CDR2 FQNEAQ (reference sequence). CDR3 length equals 13 residues. The V gene lost 1 base and the J gene lost 8 bases, with 11 bases spanning the gap. The CDR3 region has the DNA TGTGCCAGCAGCTTAGAGGGGGGTGGCGGCTACACCTTC. Its translation is CASSLEGGGGYTF.

Sample share makes this clonotype medium-sized. The V gene is TRBV29-1, the J gene TRBJ1-2; possible D gene TRBD1, 5 bases. V was cut by 6 bases and J by 4 bases, with 15 bases left in between. The CDR3 runs to 13 residues. Per the germline V gene, CDR1 is SQVTM and CDR2 is ANQGSEA. CDR3 DNA: TGCAGCGTGGGTACAGGAGTCGGCTATGGCTACACCTTC. Its translation is CSVGTGVGYGYTF.

This clonotype counts as medium-sized. The J gene is TRBJ2-2, the V gene TRBV5-1; D is perhaps TRBD2 (5 bases). Trimming took off 1 base at V and 6 bases at J, with 16 bases between the two ends. Germline assignment: CDR1 SGHRS and CDR2 YFSETQ. The CDR3 contains 16 residues. In DNA, the CDR3 is TGCGCCAGCAGCTTGATTATTACGGGATCGGCCGGGGAGCTGTTTTTT. Its protein product is CASSLIITGSAGELFF.

This clonotype was found many times. The chain links TRBV28 to TRBJ2-5, with 7 bases lining up with TRBD2. CDR1 MDHEN and CDR2 SYDVKM come from the germline V gene. The CDR3 loop spans 14 amino acids. Trimming took 1 base from V and 4 from J; bases not matched to a gene: 3. The CDR3 here is CASSLSGGGETQYF. The CDR3 region has the DNA TGTGCCAGCAGTTTATCGGGGGGAGGAGAGACCCAGTACTTC.

This clonotype was seen many times. The rearrangement joins TRBV9 to TRBJ2-3, with 14 bases matching TRBD2. This CDR3 comprises 16 residues. Losses at the gene ends were 4 bases for V and 4 bases for J; bases not matched to a gene: 5. The V gene's germline CDR1 is SGDLS and CDR2 YYNGEE. The CDR3 is CASSSGTSGSPDTQYF. CDR3 coding DNA: TGTGCCAGCAGCTCAGGGACTAGCGGGAGTCCAGATACGCAGTATTTT. Together with reference TRBV9 and TRBJ2-3, the CDR3 gives the full variable domain: DSGVTQTPKHLITATGQRVTLRCSPRSGDLSVYWYQQSLDQGLQFLIQYYNGEERAKGNILERFSAQQFPDLHSELNLSSLELGDSALYFCASSSGTSGSPDTQYFGPGTRLTVL.

This rearrangement joins TRBV27 to TRBJ1-5; D unresolved. Trimming pared 3 bases from V and 5 bases from J, leaving 11 bases between. The germline gives CDR1 MNHEY, CDR2 SMNVEV (reference sequence). CDR3 length equals 14 residues. CDR3 amino acids: CASSFDGRDQPQHF. The CDR3 bases are TGTGCCAGCAGTTTCGACGGACGGGATCAGCCCCAGCATTTT.

Comment on this clonotype: One base away lies a much larger clone, so this may be a sequencing read error. The CDR3 is CSASIDSDSYEQYF. CDR3 DNA sequence: TGCAGTGCTAGCATCGACAGTGACTCCTACGAGCAGTACTTC. The rearrangement uses TRBV20-1 and TRBJ2-7; tentatively, D is TRBD1 (5 bases). The CDR3 loop spans 14 amino acids. Trimming took 3 bases from V and 0 from J, leaving 12 bases between them. Per germline, CDR1 DFQATT and CDR2 SNEGSKA (reference sequence).